Following are 14 T cell receptor beta chains from one sample sequenced in a study of shared clonotypes between healthy human individuals. The repertoire was sequenced with immunoSEQ multiplex PCR; TCRdb's copy has only in-frame clones and lacks some. The sample yields 2 million to 2.5 million clones, around 90% seen once. The specimen was naive CD4+ T cells from PBMCs. Subset defined: CD45RA+ positively selected. The receptors shown here come from a young man in good health. Some clones in this sample may be carry-over from other donors' samples.

The chain couples TRBV5-1 to TRBJ2-1; 9 bases fit TRBD1. The CDR3 loop spans 15 amino acids. Trimming took 3 bases from V and 9 from J; bases not matched to a gene: 10. Germline V CDR1 and CDR2: SGHRS, YFSETQ. DNA for the CDR3: TGCGCCAGCAGCTCAACCGGGACAGGGACAAGTGAGCAGTTCTTC. It is translated as CASSSTGTGTSEQFF.

This clone was picked up a small number of times. The J gene is TRBJ1-1, the V gene TRBV29-1, with D uncertain. V dropped 6 bases and J dropped 5 bases, with 13 bases sitting between them. Germline V gene data show CDR1 as SQVTM and CDR2 as ANQGSEA. The CDR3 sequence is 12 residues long. Written as DNA, the CDR3 is TGCAGCGTCATGGGCTGGGCGACTGAAGCTTTCTTT. This translates into CSVMGWATEAFF.

V usage is TRBV27 and J usage is TRBJ2-7; perhaps TRBD1 as D (5 bases). Germline V gene data show CDR1 as MNHEY and CDR2 as SMNVEV (reference sequence). The CDR3 totals 13 residues. The V end was cut by 2 bases, the J end by 2 bases, with 7 bases between. The CDR3 region has the DNA TGTGCCAGCAGTTTACTAGGGGCCTACGAGCAGTACTTC. Translation gives CASSLLGAYEQYF.

V gene TRBV7-2 combines with J gene TRBJ1-3; D gene unclear. The CDR3 contains 13 residues. The germline gives CDR1 SGHTA, CDR2 FQGNSA. V was pared by 3 bases and J by 3 bases, with 6 bases between. The CDR3 DNA is TGTGCCAGCAGCTTGGTAAATGGAAACACCATATATTTT. Translated, it gives CASSLVNGNTIYF.

This sequence joins TRBV27 and TRBJ1-2; 7 bases map to TRBD1. Germline V lookup: CDR1 MNHEY, CDR2 SMNVEV (reference sequence). This CDR3 is 16 amino acids long. The ends lost 6 bases at V and 2 bases at J; junction bases unmatched: 12. This CDR3 reads CASRSWPGQTNYGYTF. CDR3 coding DNA: TGTGCCAGCAGATCGTGGCCGGGACAGACCAACTATGGCTACACCTTC.

In the case of this clone: The identical CDR3 is also encoded by other nucleotide sequences in the sample. This chain connects TRBV28 to TRBJ2-3; D may be TRBD1 (6 bases). The CDR3 consists of 12 residues. Trimming left V 6 bases short and J 3 bases short, with 7 bases between. Germline CDR1 MDHEN, CDR2 SYDVKM. The CDR3 DNA sequence: TGTGCCAGCAGCCAGGGGACAGATACGCAGTATTTT. Translated, it gives CASSQGTDTQYF.

The chain is built from TRBV7-9 and TRBJ2-7, with 11 bases matching TRBD2. CDR1 SEHNR and CDR2 FQNEAQ come from the germline V gene (reference sequence). This CDR3 has 14 amino acids. Trimming cost V 3 bases and J 4 bases; bases outside gene matches: 2. CDR3 nucleotides: TGTGCCAGCAGCTTCACTAGCGGGAGATACGAGCAGTACTTC. Encoded protein: CASSFTSGRYEQYF.

The chain links TRBV19 to TRBJ1-5; D may be TRBD1 (6 bases). Per the germline V gene, CDR1 is LNHDA and CDR2 is SQIVND (reference sequence). Deletions cut 4 bases from V and 0 bases from J, with 28 bases between. The CDR3 has 21 amino acids. CDR3 sequence reads: CASSKAFKGGTTTYSNQPQHF. CDR3 sequence (DNA): TGTGCCAGTAGTAAGGCTTTCAAGGGGGGAACTACGACCTATAGCAATCAGCCCCAGCATTTT. Full variable domain (rest looked up from reference TRBV19 and TRBJ1-5): DGGITQSPKYLFRKEGQNVTLSCEQNLNHDAMYWYRQDPGQGLRLIYYSQIVNDFQKGDIAEGYSVSREKKESFPLTVTSAQKNPTAFYLCASSKAFKGGTTTYSNQPQHFGDGTRLSIL.

This sequence joins TRBV14 and TRBJ2-1, with D perhaps TRBD2 (6 bases). Between the trimmed V and J ends, which lost 4 bases and 0 bases, there was a span of 10 bases. This CDR3 is 15 amino acids long. Germline V gene sequence: CDR1 SGHDN, CDR2 FVKESK. CDR3 in amino acids: CASSLLARSYNEQFF. CDR3 bases: TGTGCCAGCAGCCTACTAGCCCGCTCCTACAATGAGCAGTTCTTC.

The sample holds one count of this clone. The sample carries other DNA sequences with the same CDR3. This CDR3 is CASSRLGNTGELFF. CDR3 bases: TGTGCCAGCAGCCGGCTGGGGAACACCGGGGAGCTGTTTTTT. The chain joins TRBV28 to TRBJ2-2; D not certain. The germline V gene encodes CDR1 MDHEN and CDR2 SYDVKM. Trimming cost V 6 bases and J 1 base, with 9 bases left between them. This CDR3 is 14 amino acids long.

This chain joins TRBV10-2 and TRBJ1-2, with 7 bases lining up with TRBD1. J gave up 4 bases and V 8 bases, and 10 bases lay outside the gene matches. CDR1 and CDR2 from the germline V gene are WSHSY and SAAADI. The CDR3 is made up of 14 amino acids. The CDR3 coding sequence is TGCGCCAGCTCCGCCGTGACAGGGACCTATGGCTACACCTTC. This encodes CASSAVTGTYGYTF.

The chain combines TRBV2 with TRBJ1-1; 7 nucleotides match TRBD1. CDR1 SNHLY and CDR2 FYNNEI come from the germline V gene. With 7 bases clipped from V and 3 bases from J, the junction kept 8 bases outside the gene matches. The CDR3 covers 14 residues. This CDR3 reads CASKQGGRDTEAFF. In DNA form, the CDR3 reads TGTGCCAGCAAACAAGGGGGCAGGGACACTGAAGCTTTCTTT. The entire variable domain, with the rest obtained from reference TRBV2 and TRBJ1-1, is as follows: EPEVTQTPSHQVTQMGQEVILRCVPISNHLYFYWYRQILGQKVEFLVSFYNNEISEKSEIFDDQFSVERPDGSNFTLKIRSTKLEDSAMYFCASKQGGRDTEAFFGQGTRLTVV.

The chain has TRBV6-1 and TRBJ2-1, with TRBD2 as a possible D gene (6 bases). There are 12 residues in the CDR3. V dropped 7 bases and J dropped 9 bases, with 13 bases sitting between them. Germline V gene sequence: CDR1 MNHNS, CDR2 SASEGT. In DNA form, the CDR3 reads TGTGCCAGCAATGACTGGAGGGGTGAGCAGTTCTTC. It translates to CASNDWRGEQFF.

This clone was recorded only once. This chain joins TRBV28 and TRBJ2-1; 7 nucleotides align to TRBD2. CDR3 length equals 14 residues. J was trimmed by 8 bases and V by 6 bases; bases with no gene match: 10. The germline CDR1 and CDR2 sequences are MDHEN and SYDVKM. CDR3: CASSRGRTRDEQFF. Here the CDR3 DNA reads TGTGCCAGCAGCCGGGGACGGACTAGGGATGAGCAGTTCTTC.